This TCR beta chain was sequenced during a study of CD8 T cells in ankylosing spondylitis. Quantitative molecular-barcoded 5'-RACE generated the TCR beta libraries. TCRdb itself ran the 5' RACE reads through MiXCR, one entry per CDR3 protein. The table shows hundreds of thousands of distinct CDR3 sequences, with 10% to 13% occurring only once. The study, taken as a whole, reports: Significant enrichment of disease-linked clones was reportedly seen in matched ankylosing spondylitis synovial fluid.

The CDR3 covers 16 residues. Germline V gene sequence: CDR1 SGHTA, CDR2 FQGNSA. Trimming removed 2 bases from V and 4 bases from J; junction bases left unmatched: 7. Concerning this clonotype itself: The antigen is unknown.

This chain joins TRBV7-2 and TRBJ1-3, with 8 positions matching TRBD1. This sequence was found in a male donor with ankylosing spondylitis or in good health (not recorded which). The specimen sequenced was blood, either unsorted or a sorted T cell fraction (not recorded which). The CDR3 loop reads CASSLPTGGFGNTIYF. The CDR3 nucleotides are TGTGCCAGCAGCTTACCTACAGGGGGGTTCGGAAACACCATATATTTT.